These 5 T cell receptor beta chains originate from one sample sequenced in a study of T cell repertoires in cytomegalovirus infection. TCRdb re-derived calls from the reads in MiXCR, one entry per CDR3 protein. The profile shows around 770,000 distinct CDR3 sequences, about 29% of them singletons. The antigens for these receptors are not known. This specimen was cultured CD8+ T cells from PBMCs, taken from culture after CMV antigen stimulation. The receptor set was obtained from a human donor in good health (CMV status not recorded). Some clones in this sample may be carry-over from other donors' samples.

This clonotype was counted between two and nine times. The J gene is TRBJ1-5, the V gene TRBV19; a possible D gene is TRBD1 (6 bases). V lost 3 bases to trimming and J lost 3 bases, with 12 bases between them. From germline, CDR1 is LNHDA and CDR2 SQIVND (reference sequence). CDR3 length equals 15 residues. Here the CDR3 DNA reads TGTGCCAGTAGTATTCCGGACAGCATCAATCAGCCCCAGCATTTT. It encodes CASSIPDSINQPQHF.

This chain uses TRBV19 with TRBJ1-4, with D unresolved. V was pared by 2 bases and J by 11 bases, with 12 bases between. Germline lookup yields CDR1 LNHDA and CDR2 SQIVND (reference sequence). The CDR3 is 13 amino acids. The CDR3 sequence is CASSISPLEKLFF. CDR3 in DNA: TGTGCCAGTAGTATATCGCCACTCGAGAAACTGTTTTTT.

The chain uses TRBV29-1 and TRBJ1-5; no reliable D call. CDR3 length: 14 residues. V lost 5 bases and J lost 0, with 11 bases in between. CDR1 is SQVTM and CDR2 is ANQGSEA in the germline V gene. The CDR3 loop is CSVSPSGSNQPQHF. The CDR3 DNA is TGCAGCGTTTCTCCTTCGGGTAGCAATCAGCCCCAGCATTTT.

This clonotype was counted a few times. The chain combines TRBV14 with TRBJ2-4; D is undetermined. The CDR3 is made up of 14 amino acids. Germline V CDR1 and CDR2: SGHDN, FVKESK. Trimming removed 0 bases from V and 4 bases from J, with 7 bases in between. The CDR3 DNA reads TGTGCCAGCAGCCAAGATCTGGGAAAAAACATTCAGTACTTC. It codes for CASSQDLGKNIQYF.

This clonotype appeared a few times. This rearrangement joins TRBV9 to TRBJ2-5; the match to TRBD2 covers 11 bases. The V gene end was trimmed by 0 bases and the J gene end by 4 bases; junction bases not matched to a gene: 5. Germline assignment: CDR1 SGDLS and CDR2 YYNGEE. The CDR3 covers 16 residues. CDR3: CASSVEVLAGGETQYF. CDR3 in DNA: TGTGCCAGCAGCGTAGAAGTGCTAGCGGGGGGAGAGACCCAGTACTTC.